A single sample is the source of the 25 T cell receptor beta chains below, sequenced in a study of post-analysis software for immune sequencing data. Study results and caveats: TRBV5-6, TRBV5-1 and TRBV20-1 were among 4 or 5 TRBV segments more frequent in patients than controls.

cDNA libraries of TCR beta carried unique molecular identifiers. MiXCR, applied by TCRdb to the PCR reads, yields one record per CDR3 protein. Found here are 750,000 to 900,000 distinct CDR3 sequences, 35% to 55% of them singletons; the top ten hold 4.9%. The antigens these receptors bind are not known. Input material: blood. The source is a girl under 18 with multiple sclerosis.

In its sample, this clonotype was seen a few times. The rearrangement uses TRBV2 and TRBJ2-7, with D tentatively TRBD1 (5 bases). Trimming took 1 base from V and 6 from J, leaving 16 bases between them. The CDR3 has 15 amino acids. CDR1 is SNHLY, CDR2 FYNNEI, per germline. The CDR3 here is CASSEGTPRRSEQYF. CDR3 in DNA: TGTGCCAGCAGTGAAGGGACACCTAGACGGTCCGAGCAGTACTTC. Combining the CDR3 with reference TRBV2 and TRBJ2-7 gives the whole variable domain EPEVTQTPSHQVTQMGQEVILRCVPISNHLYFYWYRQILGQKVEFLVSFYNNEISEKSEIFDDQFSVERPDGSNFTLKIRSTKLEDSAMYFCASSEGTPRRSEQYFGPGTRLTVT.

In its sample, this clonotype was seen a few times. J is TRBJ1-4 and V is TRBV28; a possible D gene is TRBD1 (6 bases). The germline V gene encodes CDR1 MDHEN and CDR2 SYDVKM. Trimming took off 3 bases at V and 4 bases at J, with 12 bases between the two ends. The CDR3 consists of 15 residues. The CDR3 region is CASSFRGRDNEKLFF. CDR3 DNA: TGTGCCAGCAGTTTTCGGGGGCGGGATAATGAAAAACTGTTTTTT.

This clonotype was counted a few times. V gene TRBV7-2 combines with J gene TRBJ2-5; 7 nucleotides align to TRBD1. This CDR3 spans 14 amino acids. After removal of 4 bases from V and 2 bases from J, the junction contained 4 bases not matched to a gene. The germline V gene has CDR1 SGHTA and CDR2 FQGNSA. The CDR3: CASSYRQGQETQYF. CDR3 in DNA: TGTGCCAGCAGCTACCGACAGGGACAAGAGACCCAGTACTTC.

J is TRBJ1-4 and V is TRBV14, with TRBD1 matching 11 bases. The germline V gene encodes CDR1 SGHDN and CDR2 FVKESK. The CDR3 runs to 15 residues. V dropped 1 base and J dropped 8; count of bases not matched to a gene: 3. The CDR3 reads CASSQAGQGAEKLFF. The CDR3 coding sequence is TGTGCCAGCAGCCAAGCCGGACAGGGGGCCGAAAAACTGTTTTTT.

In its sample, this clonotype was seen once. This chain links TRBV10-3 with TRBJ1-2; D is possibly TRBD1 (6 bases). CDR3 length equals 16 residues. In germline, CDR1 is ENHRY, CDR2 SYGVKD. The V gene lost 3 bases and the J gene lost 1 base, with 15 bases spanning the gap. The CDR3 coding sequence is TGTGCCATCAGTGAAGGGGGGGGCAGGATTAACTATGGCTACACCTTC. Translation gives CAISEGGGRINYGYTF.

The rearrangement uses TRBV5-1 and TRBJ2-1; 10 bases line up with TRBD1. Germline values: CDR1 SGHRS, CDR2 YFSETQ. J lost 10 bases, V lost 6 bases, and 16 bases had no gene match. The CDR3 sequence is 16 residues long. Here the CDR3 DNA reads TGCGCCAGCACAAGCCAACCGGGACAGGGGATGGGGGAGCAGTTCTTC. Translated, it gives CASTSQPGQGMGEQFF.

The V call is TRBV7-9, the J call TRBJ1-2; possible D gene TRBD1, 5 bases. V was trimmed by 3 bases and J by 4 bases, leaving 9 bases between them. From germline, CDR1 is SEHNR and CDR2 FQNEAQ (reference sequence). This CDR3 contains 13 residues. CDR3 sequence reads: CASSFTGVYGYTF. In DNA, the CDR3 is TGTGCCAGCAGCTTCACGGGGGTCTATGGCTACACCTTC.

Regarding this clonotype: The junction does not match germline at one end; this may be a read error. The genes are TRBV29-1 and TRBJ1-5; a weak D match, TRBD1 (5 bases). The CDR3 spans 12 residues. CDR1 SQVTM and CDR2 ANQGSEA come from the germline V gene. The CDR3 nucleotides are TGCAGCGTTGGGGGGAACAATCAGCCCCGGCATTTT. This gives the protein CSVGGNNQPRHF.

J is TRBJ1-2 and V is TRBV29-1; possible D gene TRBD1, 5 bases. The CDR3 consists of 12 residues. Germline V lookup: CDR1 SQVTM, CDR2 ANQGSEA. Trimming shortened V by 4 bases and J by 4 bases, and 10 bases separated the two germline ends. In nucleotides, the CDR3 is TGCAGCGTTGTAATGGGGACCTATGGCTACACCTTC. Translated: CSVVMGTYGYTF.

In its sample, this clonotype was seen a few times. The chain employs TRBV29-1 and TRBJ2-1; no clear D gene. The germline V and J ends were trimmed by 3 bases and 4 bases, with 13 bases remaining between them. CDR3 length: 14 residues. The germline V gene has CDR1 SQVTM and CDR2 ANQGSEA. CDR3: CSVEGRAPYNEQFF. CDR3 nucleotides: TGCAGCGTTGAGGGTCGGGCCCCATACAATGAGCAGTTCTTC.

The rearrangement uses TRBV20-1 and TRBJ2-3, with 7 bases matching TRBD2. Germline CDR1 and CDR2: DFQATT and SNEGSKA (reference sequence). Unmatched junction bases numbered 15, after V lost 6 bases and J lost 6 bases. The CDR3 length is 15 residues. The DNA for the CDR3 is TGCAGTGCGCCTCTAGCGGTCCTCCATCAGGATACGCAGTATTTT. Its translation: CSAPLAVLHQDTQYF.

J is TRBJ2-1 and V is TRBV24-1, with D possibly being TRBD2 (6 bases). The V gene's germline CDR1 is KGHDR and CDR2 SFDVKD. There are 13 residues in the CDR3. Trimming took off 1 base at V and 9 bases at J, with 9 bases between the two ends. CDR3 region: CATSDLREVEQFF. The CDR3 DNA reads TGTGCCACCAGTGATTTAAGGGAGGTTGAGCAGTTCTTC.

This chain uses TRBV20-1 with TRBJ2-5, with D uncertain. The CDR3 extends over 13 amino acids. V gave up 0 bases and J gave up 5 bases, with 10 bases separating them. The germline CDR1 and CDR2 sequences are DFQATT and SNEGSKA (reference sequence). The DNA of the CDR3 is TGCAGTGCTAGAGATTGGCAGCCGGAGACCCAGTACTTC. Its translation: CSARDWQPETQYF.

This clonotype has only a few counts. The V call is TRBV4-3, the J call TRBJ2-7, with 7 nucleotides matching TRBD1. The germline gives CDR1 LGHNA, CDR2 YSLEER. The CDR3 covers 16 residues. V was pared by 0 bases and J by 2 bases, with 7 bases of the junction left unmatched. The CDR3 protein is CASSQEQTGITYEQYF. CDR3 DNA sequence: TGCGCCAGCAGCCAAGAACAGACAGGGATAACCTACGAGCAGTACTTC.

The V call is TRBV24-1, the J call TRBJ2-5; TRBD2 matches 7 bases. V was pared by 9 bases and J by 4 bases, with 10 bases of the junction left unmatched. Germline lookup yields CDR1 KGHDR and CDR2 SFDVKD. The CDR3 loop spans 14 amino acids. The CDR3, as DNA: TGTGCCACCGGGGAGGGCGAGCGCCCAGAGACCCAGTACTTC. It translates to CATGEGERPETQYF.

J is TRBJ1-2 and V is TRBV20-1; 10 bases align to TRBD1. The CDR3 runs 16 residues. Unmatched junction bases numbered 9, after V lost 2 bases and J lost 3 bases. From germline, CDR1 is DFQATT and CDR2 SNEGSKA (reference sequence). CDR3 nucleotide sequence: TGCAGTGCTAGACATCCGGGACAGGGGCCTCACTATGGCTACACCTTC. This gives the protein CSARHPGQGPHYGYTF.

CDR3 coding DNA: TGCAGTGCTAGATATAGCGGGGGCTACAATGAGCAGTTCTTC. Its protein is CSARYSGGYNEQFF. The V and J genes are TRBV20-1 and TRBJ2-1; 9 bases line up with TRBD2. CDR3 length: 14 residues. The trim removed 2 bases at V and 3 bases at J, leaving 2 bases unmatched. Germline lookup yields CDR1 DFQATT and CDR2 SNEGSKA (reference sequence).

A few counts support this clonotype. The genes are TRBV20-1 and TRBJ2-3; TRBD1 aligns across 9 bases. Germline V gives CDR1 DFQATT, CDR2 SNEGSKA (reference sequence). The CDR3 length is 14 residues. V was clipped by 8 bases and J by 1 base; unmatched bases: 7. The CDR3 DNA sequence: TGCAGTTACCACAGGGGGCGAGGCACAGATACGCAGTATTTT. This sequence encodes CSYHRGRGTDTQYF.

In its sample, this clonotype was seen many times. V gene TRBV12-3 or TRBV12-4 combines with J gene TRBJ1-1; D is perhaps TRBD1 (6 bases). This CDR3 spans 13 amino acids. V gave up 3 bases and J gave up 4 bases, with 9 bases separating them. CDR3 bases: TGTGCCAGCAGTTTGGTCAGGGGCACTGAAGCTTTCTTT. This encodes CASSLVRGTEAFF.

This clonotype was counted many times. V gene TRBV5-6 combines with J gene TRBJ2-7; the match to TRBD1 covers 8 bases. V gave up 1 base and J gave up 2 bases; unmatched junction bases: 5. Looked up from germline, CDR1 is SGHDT and CDR2 is YYEEEE. The CDR3 runs 15 residues. The CDR3 coding sequence is TGTGCCAGCAGCTTGAGGGGGACAGGACCCTACGAGCAGTACTTC. Residues: CASSLRGTGPYEQYF. Complete variable domain (other parts from reference TRBV5-6 and TRBJ2-7): DAGVTQSPTHLIKTRGQQVTLRCSPKSGHDTVSWYQQALGQGPQFIFQYYEEEERQRGNFPDRFSGHQFPNYSSELNVNALLLGDSALYLCASSLRGTGPYEQYFGPGTRLTVT.

This clonotype has a handful of counts. The chain employs TRBV3-1 and TRBJ2-4; D perhaps matches TRBD2 (5 bases). The germline CDR1 and CDR2 sequences are LGHDT and YNNKEL (reference sequence). The CDR3 consists of 13 residues. V lost 4 bases and J lost 9, with 13 bases in between. Here the CDR3 reads CASSPIVGSIQYF. In nucleotides, the CDR3 is TGTGCCAGCAGCCCTATAGTTGGGAGCATTCAGTACTTC.

This clonotype was seen only a few times. This chain uses TRBV20-1 with TRBJ2-6; the D gene is possibly TRBD2 (6 bases). CDR3 length: 18 amino acids. Between the trimmed V and J ends, which lost 0 bases and 4 bases, there was a span of 19 bases. Germline assignment: CDR1 DFQATT and CDR2 SNEGSKA (reference sequence). This CDR3 is CSARDPGDNPSGANVLTF. The CDR3 region has the DNA TGCAGTGCTAGAGATCCGGGAGATAACCCCTCCGGGGCCAACGTCCTGACTTTC.

This clonotype was counted only a few times. This chain joins TRBV6-1 and TRBJ2-6, with D unclear. V shed 8 bases and J shed 0 bases, with 5 bases lying between them. Per the germline V gene, CDR1 is MNHNS and CDR2 is SASEGT. This CDR3 has 13 amino acids. For the CDR3, the DNA is TGTGCCAGCCGAGTCTCTGGGGCCAACGTCCTGACTTTC. Residues: CASRVSGANVLTF.

The rearrangement uses TRBV27 and TRBJ2-3; 8 positions agree with TRBD2. J lost 5 bases, V lost 6 bases, and 13 bases had no gene match. The CDR3 consists of 16 residues. From germline, CDR1 is MNHEY and CDR2 SMNVEV (reference sequence). CDR3 bases: TGTGCCAGCAGCCAAGGGGCTAGCGGGTATGGAGATACGCAGTATTTT. Its protein is CASSQGASGYGDTQYF.

This chain joins TRBV15 and TRBJ2-4, with D hard to call. The J call could be wrong; TRBJ2-5 is a better fit for the DNA end. Germline V gene lookup returns CDR1 LNHNV and CDR2 YYDKDF (reference sequence). This CDR3 has 15 residues. The CDR3 loop is CATSRDRRFQETQYF. The CDR3 region has the DNA TGTGCCACCAGCAGAGATCGGAGATTCCAAGAGACCCAGTACTTC.